This T cell receptor (beta chain) emerged from a study of CD8+CD57+ T cells in acquired aplastic anemia. The study's findings and limits: Sharing between patients and controls was observed for twenty-nine CD8+ CDR3 sequences.

This CDR3 is 16 amino acids long. V lost 5 bases, J lost 5 bases, and 21 bases lay in between. It was patients with CD8+CD57+ cell expansion by flow cytometry who were chosen for sequencing. Genomic DNA constituted the template upon which TCR beta VDJ and CDR3 profiling was performed. Each CDR3 protein is one row after TCRdb ran MiXCR on the reads. The repertoire holds around 170,000 distinct CDR3 sequences, with roughly 50% as singletons. This clonotype was counted at least ten times. Its antigen is unidentified. The receptor was isolated from a human donor with aplastic anemia. The specimen was sorted CD4+, CD8+, or CD8+CD57+ T cells (not recorded which) from PBMCs. This chain connects TRBV12-3 or TRBV12-4 to TRBJ2-5, with D possibly being TRBD1 or TRBD2 (7 bases each). The CDR3 here is CASSDRQGPAGETQYF. The CDR3 bases are TGTGCCAGCAGTGATCGACAGGGACCAGCGGGGGAGACCCAGTACTTC.